The clone carrying this TCR beta chain was seen a handful of times. Its antigen remains unknown. The sample belongs to a study of cytomegalovirus exposure and HLA in healthy donors. The wider study: Counted in an early data release were 85 million or so unique TCRs from HLA-typed donors.

CDR1 SQVTM and CDR2 ANQGSEA come from the germline V gene. The V end lost 4 bases, the J end lost 4 bases, and 10 bases lay between the germline ends. The CDR3 runs to 12 residues. Study-wide points: A later analysis appeared to link common viral pathogens to several of the most significant clusters. For TCR beta chains, V- and J-gene trimming was later linked to a missense DCLRE1C variant.

With 60 Vbeta and 13 Jbeta primers, the PCR was carried out. The protocol was immunoSEQ multiplex PCR, while the TCRdb copy is restricted to in-frame clones and leaves out a portion. The data contain tens of thousands of clones, roughly 80% of them singletons. What was sequenced was PBMCs. The J gene is TRBJ2-5, the V gene TRBV29-1; no reliable D call. This TCR came from a woman in her thirties or forties in good health and CMV-seropositive. The CDR3 nucleotides read TGCAGCGTTGGCGGCTTCCTAGAGACCCAGTACTTC. Translated: CSVGGFLETQYF.